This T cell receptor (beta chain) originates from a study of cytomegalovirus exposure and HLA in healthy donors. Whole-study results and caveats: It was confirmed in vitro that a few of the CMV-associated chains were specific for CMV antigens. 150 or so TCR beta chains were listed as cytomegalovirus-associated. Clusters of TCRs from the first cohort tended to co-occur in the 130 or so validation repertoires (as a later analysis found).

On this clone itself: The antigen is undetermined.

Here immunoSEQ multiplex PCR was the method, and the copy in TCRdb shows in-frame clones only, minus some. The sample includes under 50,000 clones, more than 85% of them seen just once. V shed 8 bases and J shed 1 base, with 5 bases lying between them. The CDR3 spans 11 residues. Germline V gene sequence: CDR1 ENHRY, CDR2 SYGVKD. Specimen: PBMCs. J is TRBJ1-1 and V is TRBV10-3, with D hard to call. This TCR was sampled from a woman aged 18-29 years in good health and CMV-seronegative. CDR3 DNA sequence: TGTGCCATCCGGGAGAACACTGAAGCTTTCTTT. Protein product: CAIRENTEAFF.